A single T cell receptor (beta chain) is shown here with its context. Study processing details: The authors estimated nucleated cell counts from reference gene primer amplification. Sequenced by immunoSEQ multiplex PCR; TCRdb stores in-frame clones only, minus some. That table supplies the V and J calls and clone size; D and trimming were determined from the DNA. The sample yields hundreds of thousands of clones, 88% seen once. This entry comes from a study of blood T cell repertoires in COVID-19. Across the study: Spain, Italy and the United States supplied samples that represented acute and convalescent COVID-19.

Enrolled through a virtual design, the participants were between about 18 and 89 years of age and came from about two dozen US areas. Allocation to cohorts depended on clinical history reported by the participants. The origin of this receptor is a woman between 50 and 59 years old who had recovered from COVID-19. The specimen sequenced was PBMCs or T cells enriched from blood (not recorded which).

The CDR3 loop reads CASSLGIGSYGYTF. CDR3 in DNA: TGTGCCAGCAGCTTAGGAATCGGGTCCTATGGCTACACCTTC. The chain carries TRBV7-9 and TRBJ1-2, with D unresolved. CDR1 and CDR2 from the germline V gene are SEHNR and FQNEAQ (reference sequence). CDR3 length: 14 residues. With 1 base removed from V and 4 bases from J, the gap between germline ends came to 10 bases.